This record covers a single T cell receptor beta chain. This CDR3 spans 15 amino acids. After removal of 2 bases from V and 9 bases from J, the junction contained 12 bases not matched to a gene. Germline-derived CDR1 and CDR2 are LGHDT and YNNKEL (reference sequence). Generated by immunoSEQ multiplex PCR, the TCRdb table keeps only in-frame clones and is missing some. The table records approximately 200,000 clones, roughly 87% of them present only once. The sample comes from a study of blood T cell repertoires in COVID-19. The source of this sequence is a woman aged 25 to 39 who had recovered from COVID-19. The specimen was PBMCs or T cells enriched from blood (not recorded which). This chain links TRBV3-1 (or the pseudogene TRBV3-2) with TRBJ1-2, with 7 bases lining up with TRBD1. The CDR3 DNA reads TGTGCCAGCAGCCAAAACCCGCTTGAGGGGGCGCGCTACACCTTC. Translation: CASSQNPLEGARYTF.